Given below is one T cell receptor (beta chain) in context. Data came from immunoSEQ multiplex PCR; TCRdb stores just in-frame clones and leaves some out. The table records 60,000 or so clones, about 86% of them present only once. This specimen comes from a study of T cell changes during pregnancy in multiple sclerosis. V gave up 4 bases and J gave up 6 bases; unmatched junction bases: 4. Germline CDR1 reads MNHEY; CDR2 reads SMNVEV (reference sequence). The CDR3 is 14 residues long. This chain joins TRBV27 and TRBJ1-2; 11 bases line up with TRBD1. The sequence derives from a human donor whose cells served as feeder cells for cultures in a pregnancy study. Sequencing was performed on peripheral blood from another person, used as feeder cells. The CDR3 DNA follows: TGTGCCAGCAGTTCCGGGACAGGGGGGAATGGCTACACCTTC. It translates to CASSSGTGGNGYTF.